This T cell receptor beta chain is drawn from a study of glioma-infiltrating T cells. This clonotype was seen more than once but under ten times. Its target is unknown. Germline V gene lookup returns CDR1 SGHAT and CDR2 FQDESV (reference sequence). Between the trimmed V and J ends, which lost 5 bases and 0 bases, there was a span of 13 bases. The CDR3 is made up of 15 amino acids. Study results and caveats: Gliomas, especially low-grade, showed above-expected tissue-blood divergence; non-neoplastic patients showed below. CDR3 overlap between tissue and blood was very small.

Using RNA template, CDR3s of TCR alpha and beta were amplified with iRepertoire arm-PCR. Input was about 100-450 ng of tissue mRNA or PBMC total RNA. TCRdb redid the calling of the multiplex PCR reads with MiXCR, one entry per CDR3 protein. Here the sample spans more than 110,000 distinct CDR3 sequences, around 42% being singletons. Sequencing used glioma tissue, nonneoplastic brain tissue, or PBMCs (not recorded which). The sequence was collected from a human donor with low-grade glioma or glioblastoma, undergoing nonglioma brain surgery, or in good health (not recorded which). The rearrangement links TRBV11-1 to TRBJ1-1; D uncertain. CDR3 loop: CASSENIVVNTEAFF. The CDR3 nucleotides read TGTGCCAGCAGCGAAAATATCGTAGTGAACACTGAAGCTTTCTTT.